Each of the 2 T cell receptor beta chains below was sequenced from the same sample in a study of cytomegalovirus exposure and HLA in healthy donors. Libraries were prepared by immunoSEQ multiplex PCR; TCRdb keeps only in-frame clonotypes and omits some of them. This table holds about 120,000 clones, around nine tenths found once. What was sequenced was PBMCs. The receptors were gathered from a woman under 30 in good health and CMV-seropositive.

The table lists this clone with a count of one. CDR3 DNA sequence: TGTGCCAGTAGTATAGTGGACAGCACCAATCAGCCCCAGCATTTT. Residues: CASSIVDSTNQPQHF. The chain links TRBV19 to TRBJ1-5, with a possible D match to TRBD1 (6 bases). In germline, CDR1 is LNHDA, CDR2 SQIVND (reference sequence). Trimming shortened V by 1 base and J by 3 bases, and 10 bases separated the two germline ends. CDR3 length equals 15 residues.

This sequence joins TRBV5-6 and TRBJ1-2; D is ambiguous. The CDR3 extends over 16 amino acids. The V end was cut by 4 bases, the J end by 2 bases, with 18 bases between. Germline V gene data show CDR1 as SGHDT and CDR2 as YYEEEE. The CDR3 bases are TGTGCCAGCAGCCGTATCGCACGAGGGAGGAACTATGGCTACACCTTC. It encodes CASSRIARGRNYGYTF.